This TCR beta chain was identified in a study of Ad26.COV2.S vaccination and SARS-CoV-2 variants. Study in general: Doses of Ad26.COV2.S were injected into muscle once or twice, 56 days apart.

Measured with immunoSEQ multiplex PCR; TCRdb has only the in-frame clones, and not every one. Of fewer than 600,000 clones listed, 89% are singletons. This CDR3 spans 14 amino acids. After removal of 5 bases from V and 9 bases from J, the junction contained 9 bases not matched to a gene. Germline CDR1 and CDR2: SEHNR and FQNEAQ (reference sequence). In its sample, this clone was seen a few times. What it binds is unknown. Study-wide results and limits: Analytic work on TCR breadth and depth might have understated the full extent of total T cell responses. Compared with placebo recipients, vaccine recipients had higher spike-specific TCR breadth.

Treatment defined: 15 to 20 received Ad26.COV2.S at low or high dose, single or two shots; several received placebo; per-sample allocation not given. Samples analyzed were those drawn on day 63 after the first vaccine or placebo injection. This clonotype was sampled from a person between 18 and 59 years old who received the Ad26.COV2.S COVID-19 vaccine or a placebo. The rearrangement links TRBV7-9 to TRBJ2-5; 10 bases map to TRBD1. The sequencing used peripheral blood, collected in a trial of Ad26.COV2.S vaccine versus placebo. The CDR3 sequence: CASSPDRGPAAQYF. In DNA, the CDR3 is TGTGCCAGCAGCCCTGACAGGGGGCCCGCGGCCCAGTACTTC.